This record covers a single TCR beta chain. Its target is unknown. The source of the sample is a study of vaccination effects on CD4 cells after COVID-19. Study conclusions and caveats: Late post-vaccination, clones induced by infection and those induced by vaccine underwent marked clonal contraction.

Looked up from germline, CDR1 is LGHNT and CDR2 is FRNRAP. The length of the CDR3 is 13 residues. Trimming pared 6 bases from V and 2 bases from J, leaving 10 bases between. CD4+ T cells specific for antigen were expanded with viral peptide pools by the ViraFEST assay before sequencing. CD4+ T cells were isolated after about eleven days of culture. Half-medium changes using IL-2 medium occurred on days 3 and 7. Here immunoSEQ multiplex PCR was the method, and the copy in TCRdb shows in-frame clones only, minus some. Here the sample spans about 79,000 clones, roughly 80% being singletons. J is TRBJ1-1 and V is TRBV12-5; no firm D call. The sequence was obtained from a human donor who received a COVID-19 vaccine. Sequencing was performed on CD4+ T cells from PBMCs cultured with HCoV-229E spike peptides, taken before COVID-19 vaccination. The CDR3, as DNA: TGTGCTAGTGGCCGTGCCCAAAACACTGAAGCTTTCTTT. Protein: CASGRAQNTEAFF.